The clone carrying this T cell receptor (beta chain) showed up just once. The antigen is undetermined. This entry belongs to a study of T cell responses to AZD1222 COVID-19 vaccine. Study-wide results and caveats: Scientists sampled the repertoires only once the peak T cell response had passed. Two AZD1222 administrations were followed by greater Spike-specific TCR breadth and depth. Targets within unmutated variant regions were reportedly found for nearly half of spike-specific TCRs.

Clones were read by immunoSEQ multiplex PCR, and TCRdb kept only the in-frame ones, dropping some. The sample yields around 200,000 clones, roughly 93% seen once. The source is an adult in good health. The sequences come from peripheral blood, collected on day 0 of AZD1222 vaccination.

As DNA, the CDR3 is TGTGCCAGCAGCGCGGGACTGCTCGTGGAGGAGACCCAGTACTTC. Its protein product is CASSAGLLVEETQYF. The chain couples TRBV5-6 to TRBJ2-5; D perhaps matches TRBD2 (6 bases). Germline V CDR1 and CDR2: SGHDT, YYEEEE. This CDR3 comprises 15 residues. V was trimmed by 4 bases and J by 5 bases, leaving 18 bases between them.